The clone carrying this T cell receptor beta chain has ten or more counts. The target antigen is unknown. Nobody among the patients had been given any treatment before thyroid surgery. Methods used by the authors: The study took CDR3 differences across clinicopathological groups and made a distant-metastasis classifier for papillary thyroid cancer from them. TCRdb reprocessed the PCR reads via MiXCR. The V and J calls and clone size are TCRdb's, not the authors'. The table has more than 10,000 clones, around 25% seen once. This sample is part of a study of metastatic and nonmetastatic thyroid tumors. Looking at the study overall: Repertoire comparisons spanned blood and tumor or nodule tissue from malignant and benign thyroid patients.

The length of the CDR3 is 13 residues. Germline V CDR1 and CDR2: SQVTM, ANQGSEA. Deletions cut 4 bases from V and 4 bases from J, with 11 bases between. Whole-study results and caveats: Reports indicated that malignant thyroid tumors showed significantly higher TCR beta diversity than benign nodules did, in blood and tumor.

The rearrangement joins TRBV29-1 to TRBJ1-5; D is ambiguous. The receptor comes from a female donor with papillary thyroid cancer or a benign thyroid nodule (not recorded which). Some clones in this sample may be carry-over from other donors' samples. Specimen: adjacent normal tissue. CDR3 sequence: CSVAENNNQPQHF. The DNA of the CDR3 is TGCAGCGTTGCGGAGAACAATAATCAGCCCCAGCATTTT.